Below are 5 T cell receptor beta chains sequenced from a single sample in a study of monozygotic twins with inflammatory bowel disease. TCRdb re-called the 5' RACE reads; every CDR3 protein appears as one record, without DNA. The sample holds some 200,000 distinct CDR3 sequences. The sample was blood. These TCRs come from a human donor with ulcerative colitis or Crohn's disease, or a healthy co-twin of an affected twin (not recorded which).

The V gene is TRBV20-1, the J gene TRBJ2-5; without DNA, the TCRdb call of TRBD1 cannot be checked. Per the germline V gene, CDR1 is DFQATT and CDR2 is SNEGSKA (reference sequence). The CDR3 totals 14 residues. CDR3 sequence reads: CSARGRDREETQYF.

The chain employs TRBV28 and TRBJ2-7; TCRdb gives TRBD1 as the D gene, but with no DNA this cannot be confirmed. The CDR3 length is 17 residues. CDR1 is MDHEN, CDR2 SYDVKM, per germline. CDR3: CASSLLSGPGISYEQYF.

The chain carries TRBV20-1 and TRBJ2-1; absent DNA, TCRdb's TRBD2 call cannot be checked. The CDR3 runs 16 residues. The V gene's germline CDR1 is DFQATT and CDR2 SNEGSKA (reference sequence). The CDR3: CSALGTSGIGYNEQFF.

The chain is built from TRBV6-1 and TRBJ2-2; TCRdb reports TRBD2, a call that lacks DNA to check it against. CDR1 and CDR2 from the germline V gene are MNHNS and SASEGT. The CDR3 runs to 14 residues. Here the CDR3 reads CASSASGPAGELFF.

This rearrangement joins TRBV10-3 to TRBJ2-7; the TRBD1 assignment by TCRdb is unverifiable without DNA. Germline V gene sequence: CDR1 ENHRY, CDR2 SYGVKD. The CDR3 covers 14 residues. This CDR3 reads CAISRQGLNSEQYF.